This T cell receptor beta chain was sequenced in a study of T cell responses to AZD1222 COVID-19 vaccine (dated by TCRdb to about 2021). About the full investigation: AZD1222 recipients given second doses at about 4 weeks or at about 12 weeks were pooled, since spike-specific TCR depth and breadth were not found to differ between the two schedules. Trial participants were enrolled by age into 18-55, 56-69 and 70-plus year subgroups, with around 150, 28 and 57 TCR-sequenced participants respectively. A total of about 240 trial participants underwent TCR sequencing, of whom 207 received two doses of AZD1222 and approximately 25 received two doses of the MenACWY control vaccine. Study-wide conclusions, independent of this receptor: Conclusions about previously exposed vaccinees were limited because only five to seven AZD1222 recipients were SARS-CoV-2 seropositive at baseline. Because no day 14 peak-response samples were available, repertoires were characterized only after the peak T cell response. The vaccine-associated CD4 TCRs covered the entire spike protein, and the dominant responses fell in regions 160-218 and 743-854. After two AZD1222 doses, both the breadth and the depth of spike-specific TCRs were significantly higher than at day 0 and than in MenACWY recipients. Reportedly, almost half of the unique spike-specific TCRs recognized epitopes lying outside the regions that are mutated in the B.1.351 and B.1.1.7 variants. The 56-69-year group was small, and its depth increase did not reach significance, likely because of low power. Most participants were white British and females outnumbered males, and the authors suggested that clonal diversity may have been underestimated.

CDR1 is given as MGHRA and CDR2 as YSYEKL, both from the germline V gene. The V and J ends are trimmed by 3 bases and 2 bases, leaving 11 bases between them. From cysteine to phenylalanine, the CDR3 is 15 amino acids long. The read is trimmed to its CDR3 DNA, 45 bases read in frame from base 1. The CDR3 regions of human TCRbeta chains were analyzed by immunosequencing. The original methods were these. TCRs in the repertoires were compared against a reference library of SARS-CoV-2-specific TCRs that had been generated with the MIRA antigen-specificity platform. Breadth meant the fraction of unique TCRs that were SARS-CoV-2-associated, whereas depth meant the fraction of total T cells that were SARS-CoV-2-associated. Using the MIRA data, each spike-specific TCR was mapped to the spike region that the TCR reacts to and placed in a CD4 or CD8 class. Log10-transformed breadth and depth values were compared by one-way ANOVA with Sidak's multiple comparisons tests. TCRdb obtained this table from immuneACCESS and retained in-frame rearrangements with V and J assigned. These tables miss some clones; where compared with another copy, unresolved V genes account for less than half of the shortfall, and the remainder is unexplained. The DNA was the basis for D and trimming; V, J and clone size are from that table. In this sample the table shows roughly 150,000 clones, around nine tenths of which occur a single time. The top ten constitute around 3% of the sample.

About this clone itself: Its antigen target is currently unknown. Base qualities are not at hand, and no much larger clone is one base apart.

Taken with the paper, the label for time point translates to: baseline before first vaccination. Samples from vaccinated people were obtained from the UK trials COV001 and COV002, which included a single-blind randomized controlled phase 2/3 trial of AZD1222 (ChAdOx1 nCoV-19) in healthy adults. For TCRbeta chain sequencing, PBMC samples were collected from trial participants at day 0 and at day 28 after the second dose. This receptor was obtained from an adult in good health. The rearrangement combines TRBV4-1 with TRBJ1-5, and possibly TRBD1, on 6 matching bases. This material consisted of peripheral blood, taken on day 0 of AZD1222 vaccination. The CDR3 protein: CASSQGTSGNQPQHF. The DNA sequence follows: TGCGCCAGCAGCCAGGGGACAAGCGGCAATCAGCCCCAGCATTTT.